These 14 T cell receptor beta chains came from one sample sequenced in a study of cytomegalovirus exposure and HLA in healthy donors. The PCR made use of 60 Vbeta and 13 Jbeta primers. Assay: immunoSEQ multiplex PCR; the TCRdb copy retains only in-frame clones and omits some. Of about 170,000 clones in the sample, about 75% were seen once. The specimen sequenced was PBMCs. The receptor set was obtained from a female donor in good health and CMV-seronegative.

The rearrangement uses TRBV19 and TRBJ1-1; no definite D call. The length of the CDR3 is 14 residues. The V end was cut by 10 bases, the J end by 2 bases, with 17 bases between. The germline V gene encodes CDR1 LNHDA and CDR2 SQIVND (reference sequence). The CDR3 reads CATCRSVTNTEAFF. CDR3 sequence (DNA): TGTGCCACCTGTCGGTCGGTCACCAACACTGAAGCTTTCTTT.

For this clone: This CDR3 is also generated by other DNA sequences in the sample. V usage is TRBV25-1 and J usage is TRBJ2-5, with TRBD1 as a possible D gene (6 bases). CDR3 length: 14 amino acids. V lost 2 bases, J lost 4 bases, and 11 bases lay in between. Germline lookup yields CDR1 MGHDK and CDR2 SYGVNS. Written as DNA, the CDR3 is TGTGCCAGCAGTGAAGCAGGGGCCCCAGAGACCCAGTACTTC. Translated, it gives CASSEAGAPETQYF.

In this sample, this clone turned up a few times. J is TRBJ1-2 and V is TRBV27; D may be TRBD1 (5 bases). CDR3 length: 14 residues. Germline-derived CDR1 and CDR2 are MNHEY and SMNVEV (reference sequence). Trimming stripped 1 base from V and 6 bases from J, with 12 bases between. In nucleotides, the CDR3 is TGTGCCAGCAGTTTATACGGGGGATGGGATGGCTACACCTTC. Protein product: CASSLYGGWDGYTF.

The V and J genes are TRBV2 and TRBJ2-3; 11 bases align to TRBD2. The V segment lost 6 bases and the J segment 3 bases; nucleotides outside the gene matches: 11. Germline lookup yields CDR1 SNHLY and CDR2 FYNNEI. The CDR3 loop spans 17 amino acids. This CDR3 is CASSPYWVAGGTDTQYF. The CDR3 DNA reads as TGTGCCAGCAGCCCCTACTGGGTAGCGGGAGGGACAGATACGCAGTATTTT. The variable domain in full, completed from reference TRBV2 and TRBJ2-3, reads EPEVTQTPSHQVTQMGQEVILRCVPISNHLYFYWYRQILGQKVEFLVSFYNNEISEKSEIFDDQFSVERPDGSNFTLKIRSTKLEDSAMYFCASSPYWVAGGTDTQYFGPGTRLTVL.

This clone occurred once. The chain recombines TRBV5-4 with TRBJ1-2, with TRBD1 matching over 8 bases. This CDR3 has 14 residues. The ends lost 0 bases at V and 4 bases at J; junction bases unmatched: 2. Germline V gives CDR1 SGHNT, CDR2 YYREEE (reference sequence). The CDR3 DNA reads as TGTGCCAGCAGCTTGGAACAGGGGGGCTATGGCTACACCTTC. This codes for CASSLEQGGYGYTF.

The J gene is TRBJ2-1, the V gene TRBV18; 12 bases align to TRBD2. V lost 5 bases to trimming and J lost 7 bases; unmatched junction nucleotides: 6. The CDR3 totals 15 residues. CDR1 and CDR2 (germline): KGHSH, LQKENI. CDR3 sequence (DNA): TGTGCCAGCTCAGAGGGACTAGCGGGCTCTAATGAGCAGTTCTTC. Amino acid sequence: CASSEGLAGSNEQFF.

V usage is TRBV19 and J usage is TRBJ1-1; D ambiguous. Trimming took 5 bases from V and 5 from J, leaving 9 bases between them. CDR1 and CDR2 (germline): LNHDA, SQIVND (reference sequence). The CDR3 runs 12 residues. Written as DNA, the CDR3 is TGTGCCAGTAGTCCGGGTTGGACTGAAGCTTTCTTT. As protein: CASSPGWTEAFF.

This rearrangement joins TRBV7-8 to TRBJ1-2, with 7 bases aligning to TRBD1. Per the germline V gene, CDR1 is SGHVS and CDR2 is FQNEAQ. Trimming took 3 bases from V and 0 from J; bases not matched to a gene: 4. This CDR3 contains 15 residues. The CDR3 bases are TGTGCCAGCAGCTTTTCGGGACAGCCTAACTATGGCTACACCTTC. Translating gives CASSFSGQPNYGYTF.

This clone was counted a few times. The CDR3 DNA is TGTGCCAGCAGCGGGGAAGCGGGAGGACCCTACGAGCAGTACTTC. It translates to CASSGEAGGPYEQYF. The rearrangement uses TRBV9 and TRBJ2-7; 9 bases fit TRBD2. V dropped 3 bases and J dropped 2; count of bases not matched to a gene: 6. The CDR3 has 15 amino acids. Germline values: CDR1 SGDLS, CDR2 YYNGEE.

This chain connects TRBV27 to TRBJ2-2, with TRBD2 as a possible D gene (6 bases). The CDR3 is made up of 15 amino acids. The V gene lost 9 bases and the J gene lost 6 bases, with 20 bases spanning the gap. Germline V gene data show CDR1 as MNHEY and CDR2 as SMNVEV (reference sequence). This chain's CDR3 is CASRPGEKTAGELFF. In DNA, the CDR3 is TGTGCCAGTCGACCGGGAGAAAAAACGGCCGGGGAGCTGTTTTTT.

The chain recombines TRBV19 with TRBJ1-5, with D possibly matching TRBD1 (5 bases). The V gene lost 6 bases and the J gene lost 4 bases, with 16 bases spanning the gap. The CDR3 has 15 residues. Germline values: CDR1 LNHDA, CDR2 SQIVND (reference sequence). As DNA, the CDR3 is TGTGCCAGTAGCATCGCAGGCGGGGCAAATCAGCCCCAGCATTTT. It codes for CASSIAGGANQPQHF. The variable domain in full, completed from reference TRBV19 and TRBJ1-5, reads DGGITQSPKYLFRKEGQNVTLSCEQNLNHDAMYWYRQDPGQGLRLIYYSQIVNDFQKGDIAEGYSVSREKKESFPLTVTSAQKNPTAFYLCASSIAGGANQPQHFGDGTRLSIL.

This chain links TRBV11-2 with TRBJ1-6, with D uncertain. In germline, CDR1 is SGHAT, CDR2 FQNNGV. The V end was cut by 1 base, the J end by 10 bases, with 11 bases between. The CDR3 spans 14 residues. As DNA, the CDR3 is TGTGCCAGCAGCTTAGGCGCGGGTAACTCACCCCTCCACTTT. This encodes CASSLGAGNSPLHF.

The chain recombines TRBV14 with TRBJ1-2, with D unclear. The germline V gene encodes CDR1 SGHDN and CDR2 FVKESK. Trimming removed 1 base from V and 4 bases from J, with 7 bases in between. This CDR3 is built from 13 residues. The CDR3 region has the DNA TGTGCCAGCAGCCAAGGAGAGTTCTATGGCTACACCTTC. Residues: CASSQGEFYGYTF.

V is TRBV5-6 and J is TRBJ2-1; 8 bases line up with TRBD2. CDR1 SGHDT and CDR2 YYEEEE come from the germline V gene. Losses at the gene ends were 3 bases for V and 10 bases for J; bases not matched to a gene: 15. This CDR3 has 16 residues. CDR3: CASSYRRSGRVWEQFF. CDR3 nucleotides: TGTGCCAGCAGCTACCGCCGGAGCGGGAGAGTGTGGGAGCAGTTCTTC.